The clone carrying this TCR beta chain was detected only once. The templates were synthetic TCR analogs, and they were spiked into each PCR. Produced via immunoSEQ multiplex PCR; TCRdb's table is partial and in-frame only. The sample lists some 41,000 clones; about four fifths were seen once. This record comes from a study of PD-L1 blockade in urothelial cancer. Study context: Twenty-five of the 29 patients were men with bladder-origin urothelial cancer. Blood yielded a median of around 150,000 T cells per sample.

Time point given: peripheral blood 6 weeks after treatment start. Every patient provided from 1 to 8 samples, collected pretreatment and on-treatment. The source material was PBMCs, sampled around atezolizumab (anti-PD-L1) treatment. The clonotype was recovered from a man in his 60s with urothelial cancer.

The CDR3 region is CASSLGGPESYEQYF. Written as DNA, the CDR3 is TGTGCCAGCAGCTTAGGGGGCCCAGAGTCCTACGAGCAGTACTTC. The chain links TRBV7-9 to TRBJ2-7; D may be TRBD1 (5 bases). Trimming stripped 1 base from V and 1 base from J, with 11 bases between. Germline lookup yields CDR1 SEHNR and CDR2 FQNEAQ (reference sequence). The CDR3 covers 15 residues.